The 13 T cell receptor beta chains below were found in one sample sequenced in a study of T cell repertoires in cytomegalovirus infection. No antigens are known for them. Each CDR3 protein gets one entry after TCRdb re-called the reads with MiXCR. The sample holds about 830,000 distinct CDR3 sequences, less than 35% seen once. The sample here was cultured CD8+ T cells from PBMCs, taken from culture after CMV antigen stimulation. The receptors derive from a human donor in good health (CMV status not recorded). Some clones in this sample may be carry-over from other donors' samples.

The V and J genes are TRBV6-2 or TRBV6-3 and TRBJ2-1, with TRBD1 as a possible D gene (6 bases). This CDR3 has 14 amino acids. Germline V gene sequence: CDR1 MNHEY, CDR2 SVGEGT. Trimming took 0 bases from V and 6 from J, leaving 9 bases between them. The CDR3 reads CASSYSGAANEQFF. Written as DNA, the CDR3 is TGTGCCAGCAGTTACTCGGGGGCGGCCAATGAGCAGTTCTTC.

This chain connects TRBV20-1 to TRBJ2-3; D may be TRBD1 or TRBD2 (5 bases each). The CDR3 length is 16 residues. Between the trimmed V and J ends, which lost 0 bases and 6 bases, there was a span of 19 bases. Germline V lookup: CDR1 DFQATT, CDR2 SNEGSKA (reference sequence). The DNA of the CDR3 is TGCAGTGCTAGAGAACTCGGGGACCTTCTTATGGATACGCAGTATTTT. Translating it yields CSARELGDLLMDTQYF.

This clonotype was counted a single time. The chain combines TRBV20-1 with TRBJ2-7; 9 bases map to TRBD2. Germline CDR1 DFQATT, CDR2 SNEGSKA (reference sequence). The CDR3 spans 15 residues. Trimming took 3 bases from V and 2 from J; bases not matched to a gene: 8. The DNA of the CDR3 is TGCAGTGCTAGCCGGCGGGGGGGCATTGCCTACGAGCAGTACGTC. It translates to CSASRRGGIAYEQYV.

The gene calls are TRBV3-1 and TRBJ1-4; D possibly corresponds to TRBD1 (5 bases). V was clipped by 0 bases and J by 0 bases, with 8 bases between them. Germline assignment: CDR1 LGHDT and CDR2 YNNKEL (reference sequence). The CDR3 is 16 residues long. The CDR3 nucleotides are TGTGCCAGCAGCCAAGACAGGGAGGCAACTAATGAAAAACTGTTTTTT. Protein sequence: CASSQDREATNEKLFF.

V and J are TRBV7-2 and TRBJ2-7, with a weak D call TRBD2 (6 bases). V was cut by 4 bases and J by 3 bases, with 22 bases left in between. Germline lookup yields CDR1 SGHTA and CDR2 FQGNSA. The CDR3 totals 17 residues. CDR3 DNA sequence: TGTGCCAGCAGCTCCACTAGCTCCCCTTACTCTTACTACGAGCAGTACTTC. This codes for CASSSTSSPYSYYEQYF. The full variable domain, in which reference TRBV7-2 and TRBJ2-7 provide the parts outside the CDR3, is GAGVSQSPSNKVTEKGKDVELRCDPISGHTALYWYRQSLGQGLEFLIYFQGNSAPDKSGLPSDRFSAERTGGSVSTLTIQRTQQEDSAVYLCASSSTSSPYSYYEQYFGPGTRLTVT.

The rearrangement joins TRBV24-1 to TRBJ2-3; tentative D call: TRBD2 (6 bases). The CDR3 has 16 residues. V lost 6 bases and J lost 2, with 17 bases in between. CDR1 and CDR2 (germline): KGHDR, SFDVKD. The CDR3: CATSTRDREHTDTQYF. The CDR3 DNA reads TGTGCCACCAGTACCCGGGATCGGGAGCACACAGATACGCAGTATTTT.

CDR3 loop: CATSREGQGNNQPQHF. CDR3 sequence (DNA): TGTGCCACCAGCAGAGAAGGACAGGGAAACAATCAGCCCCAGCATTTT. The gene calls are TRBV15 and TRBJ1-5; TRBD1 agrees at 8 bases. With 0 bases clipped from V and 3 bases from J, the junction kept 4 bases outside the gene matches. The length of the CDR3 is 16 residues. Germline V gene lookup returns CDR1 LNHNV and CDR2 YYDKDF (reference sequence). Together with reference TRBV15 and TRBJ1-5, the CDR3 gives the full variable domain: DAMVIQNPRYQVTQFGKPVTLSCSQTLNHNVMYWYQQKSSQAPKLLFHYYDKDFNNEADTPDNFQSRRPNTSFCFLDIRSPGLGDTAMYLCATSREGQGNNQPQHFGDGTRLSIL.

The genes are TRBV4-1 and TRBJ2-7; 9 bases agree with TRBD2. CDR1 is MGHRA and CDR2 is YSYEKL in the germline V gene. The CDR3 has 18 residues. The J segment lost 7 bases and the V segment lost 3 bases, leaving 19 bases of the junction unmatched. CDR3 sequence (DNA): TGCGCCAGCAGCCATCCCTCCCGGGCCTCGGAGAGCGGGGGGGAGCAGTACTTC. Its protein is CASSHPSRASESGGEQYF.

This chain links TRBV25-1 with TRBJ2-5, with 9 bases fitting TRBD2. This CDR3 spans 15 amino acids. Germline V lookup: CDR1 MGHDK, CDR2 SYGVNS. J gave up 1 base and V 5 bases, and 5 bases lay outside the gene matches. The CDR3 bases are TGTGCCAGCAGTAATCAGCGGGGGGTCCAAGAGACCCAGTACTTC. This codes for CASSNQRGVQETQYF.

This chain joins TRBV7-9 and TRBJ2-2; D is possibly TRBD1 or TRBD2 (5 bases each). This CDR3 region has 16 residues. V lost 5 bases to trimming and J lost 0 bases, with 13 bases between them. CDR1 SEHNR and CDR2 FQNEAQ come from the germline V gene (reference sequence). The CDR3 DNA reads TGTGCCAGCAGCCCAAATCAGGGAGCGAACACCGGGGAGCTGTTTTTT. This gives the protein CASSPNQGANTGELFF.

The chain uses TRBV6-5 and TRBJ2-7, with D possibly being TRBD2 (5 bases). The CDR3 has 13 amino acids. Trimming took off 2 bases at V and 7 bases at J, with 12 bases between the two ends. Germline CDR1 reads MNHEY; CDR2 reads SVGAGI. The DNA for the CDR3 is TGTGCCAGCAGTTACGACGGTACGGGGGAGCAGTACTTC. It specifies CASSYDGTGEQYF.

The rearrangement links TRBV5-4 to TRBJ1-2; D unclear. Germline V gene sequence: CDR1 SGHNT, CDR2 YYREEE (reference sequence). V lost 4 bases to trimming and J lost 1 base, with 11 bases between them. The CDR3 has 14 amino acids. The chain's CDR3 is CASSLYGYNYGYTF. Written as DNA, the CDR3 is TGTGCCAGCAGCCTCTACGGCTATAACTATGGCTACACCTTC.

This clonotype was seen a few times. V and J are TRBV6-1 and TRBJ2-1; 7 bases line up with TRBD1. The CDR3 consists of 12 residues. The V and J ends lost 2 bases and 9 bases, in that order; junction bases with no gene match: 1. CDR1 and CDR2 (germline): MNHNS, SASEGT. The CDR3 DNA is TGTGCCAGCAGTGAAACAGGGGCTGAGCAGTTCTTC. It is translated as CASSETGAEQFF.